What follows are 16 T cell receptor beta chains derived from one specimen sequenced in a study of T cells in Graves' hyperthyroidism and ophthalmopathy. TCR beta CDR3 region amplification was performed from RNA transcripts. In the first-round RT-PCR of the TCR CDR3, the HTBI primer set was used. TCRdb called the multiplex PCR reads again in MiXCR, with one record for every CDR3 protein. The sample carries around 250,000 distinct CDR3 sequences, approximately 15% recorded once. Sequenced material: blood. Source of these receptors: a woman in her thirties or forties with Graves' hyperthyroidism that later progressed to Graves' ophthalmopathy.

In this sample, this clonotype turned up many times. This chain joins TRBV4-1 and TRBJ1-5; possible D gene TRBD1, 6 bases. The V gene lost 1 base and the J gene lost 7 bases, with 11 bases spanning the gap. The CDR3 consists of 14 residues. Germline V gives CDR1 MGHRA, CDR2 YSYEKL. In DNA form, the CDR3 reads TGCGCCAGCAGCCAAGTGGGACAAATACAGCCCCAGCATTTT. Residues: CASSQVGQIQPQHF.

The chain carries TRBV20-1 and TRBJ1-2, with D possibly matching TRBD1 (5 bases). The length of the CDR3 is 13 residues. The V and J ends lost 3 bases and 4 bases respectively, with 12 bases between them. Germline-derived CDR1 and CDR2 are DFQATT and SNEGSKA (reference sequence). The CDR3 coding sequence is TGCAGTGCTAGGTGGACACTTTTCTATGGCTACACCTTC. This encodes CSARWTLFYGYTF.

This clonotype was observed at least ten times. V usage is TRBV12-3 or TRBV12-4 and J usage is TRBJ2-1; the match to TRBD1 covers 8 bases. This CDR3 is 13 amino acids long. Losses at the gene ends were 10 bases for V and 4 bases for J; bases not matched to a gene: 6. Written as DNA, the CDR3 is TGTGCCACCAGGACAGGGAATTACAATGAGCAGTTCTTC. It is translated as CATRTGNYNEQFF.

This clonotype was detected ten times or more. This chain links TRBV4-1 with TRBJ2-1; possible D gene TRBD2, 6 bases. Trimming removed 0 bases from V and 9 bases from J, with 15 bases in between. Germline loops: CDR1 MGHRA, CDR2 YSYEKL. CDR3 size: 15 residues. CDR3 sequence reads: CASSQDFGGRSEQFF. CDR3 DNA: TGCGCCAGCAGCCAAGATTTCGGGGGTAGGAGTGAGCAGTTCTTC.

Many counts were recorded for this clonotype. V is TRBV11-2 and J is TRBJ1-1; the match to TRBD1 covers 7 bases. Germline lookup yields CDR1 SGHAT and CDR2 FQNNGV. The length of the CDR3 is 15 residues. The V segment lost 0 bases and the J segment 4 bases; nucleotides outside the gene matches: 5. The CDR3 protein is CASSLDKHRGTEAFF. CDR3 nucleotide sequence: TGTGCCAGCAGCTTAGATAAACACAGGGGCACTGAAGCTTTCTTT.

This chain joins TRBV2 and TRBJ1-4; 7 nucleotides align to TRBD1. CDR1 is SNHLY, CDR2 FYNNEI, per germline. The trim removed 4 bases at V and 8 bases at J, leaving 10 bases unmatched. The CDR3 totals 15 residues. CDR3 in DNA: TGTGCCAGCAGTGCCCGAGGGGGCGCGGGGGAAAAACTGTTTTTT. This translates into CASSARGGAGEKLFF. The variable domain in full, with the rest retrieved from reference TRBV2 and TRBJ1-4, is EPEVTQTPSHQVTQMGQEVILRCVPISNHLYFYWYRQILGQKVEFLVSFYNNEISEKSEIFDDQFSVERPDGSNFTLKIRSTKLEDSAMYFCASSARGGAGEKLFFGSGTQLSVL.

Many counts were recorded for this clonotype. The rearrangement links TRBV29-1 to TRBJ2-2, with D possibly matching TRBD2 (6 bases). V was cut by 3 bases and J by 1 base, with 12 bases left in between. Germline V gene sequence: CDR1 SQVTM, CDR2 ANQGSEA. This CDR3 has 15 amino acids. The DNA for the CDR3 is TGCAGCGTTGACGACTCGCGGGGGAACACCGGGGAGCTGTTTTTT. As protein: CSVDDSRGNTGELFF.

The chain uses TRBV27 and TRBJ2-3; D not certain. Per the germline V gene, CDR1 is MNHEY and CDR2 is SMNVEV (reference sequence). There are 16 residues in the CDR3. Trimming left V 6 bases short and J 2 bases short, with 18 bases between. The DNA of the CDR3 is TGTGCCAGCAGCTTTAGTAAGTGGTCCCCCACAGATACGCAGTATTTT. Translating it yields CASSFSKWSPTDTQYF.

This chain links TRBV18 with TRBJ2-2; 9 nucleotides line up with TRBD1. Trimming took 0 bases from V and 2 from J; bases not matched to a gene: 1. Per germline, CDR1 KGHSH and CDR2 LQKENI. This CDR3 has 16 amino acids. Written as DNA, the CDR3 is TGTGCCAGCTCACCACCGGGACAGGGCAACACCGGGGAGCTGTTTTTT. As protein: CASSPPGQGNTGELFF. The full variable domain, rest sourced from reference TRBV18 and TRBJ2-2, is NAGVMQNPRHLVRRRGQEARLRCSPMKGHSHVYWYRQLPEEGLKFMVYLQKENIIDESGMPKERFSAEFPKEGPSILRIQQVVRGDSAAYFCASSPPGQGNTGELFFGEGSRLTVL.

Ten or more counts support this clonotype. The genes are TRBV7-9 and TRBJ1-1; the D gene is possibly TRBD1 (5 bases). The CDR3 runs to 15 residues. The V and J ends lost 1 base and 4 bases respectively, with 13 bases between them. Per germline, CDR1 SEHNR and CDR2 FQNEAQ (reference sequence). CDR3 loop: CASSLDSRVSTEAFF. CDR3 DNA: TGTGCCAGCAGCTTAGATAGCAGGGTATCCACTGAAGCTTTCTTT.

This clonotype has at least ten counts. The rearrangement links TRBV10-2 to TRBJ2-1, with 16 bases identical to TRBD2. CDR3 length: 17 residues. V lost 4 bases to trimming and J lost 4 bases; unmatched junction nucleotides: 4. Germline V lookup: CDR1 WSHSY, CDR2 SAAADI. The chain's CDR3 is CASSGPGLAGGYNEQFF. Written as DNA, the CDR3 is TGCGCCAGCAGTGGTCCGGGACTAGCGGGAGGGTACAATGAGCAGTTCTTC.

This clonotype was picked up many times. This chain joins TRBV3-1 and TRBJ2-1, with D perhaps TRBD2 (5 bases). V lost 3 bases to trimming and J lost 8 bases, with 8 bases between them. The CDR3 length is 12 residues. Per the germline V gene, CDR1 is LGHDT and CDR2 is YNNKEL (reference sequence). The DNA of the CDR3 is TGTGCCAGCAGCCACCCGGAGGATGAGCAGTTCTTC. It yields the protein CASSHPEDEQFF.

V and J are TRBV7-9 and TRBJ2-3, with D perhaps TRBD1 (6 bases). Germline values: CDR1 SEHNR, CDR2 FQNEAQ (reference sequence). V lost 2 bases and J lost 6, with 15 bases in between. The CDR3 loop spans 15 amino acids. CDR3 sequence (DNA): TGTGCCAGCAGCTTAAATCAACAGGGAATGGATACGCAGTATTTT. Protein product: CASSLNQQGMDTQYF.

This clonotype has more than one count but fewer than ten. The chain combines TRBV4-2 with TRBJ1-6; no clear D gene. The CDR3 loop spans 13 amino acids. CDR1 and CDR2 (germline): LGHNA, YNFKEQ. The V end was cut by 0 bases, the J end by 14 bases, with 11 bases between. The CDR3 sequence is CASSQDIPPTLHF. The DNA for the CDR3 is TGTGCCAGCAGCCAAGATATCCCTCCAACCCTCCACTTT.

This clonotype was seen ten or more times. This sequence joins TRBV25-1 and TRBJ1-1; D may be TRBD1 (5 bases). Germline V gene sequence: CDR1 MGHDK, CDR2 SYGVNS. V gave up 4 bases and J gave up 1 base, with 7 bases separating them. The CDR3 is 13 amino acids. In nucleotides, the CDR3 is TGTGCCAGCAGTGTCACAGGGAACACTGAAGCTTTCTTT. It encodes CASSVTGNTEAFF.

This clonotype was recorded a few times. This may stem from a read error, because a much larger clone lies one nucleotide away. The genes are TRBV28 and TRBJ2-1; D perhaps matches TRBD2 (6 bases). The germline V gene encodes CDR1 MDHEN and CDR2 SYDVKM. This CDR3 contains 16 residues. The CDR3 region is CASSRPLALSYNERFF. CDR3 in DNA: TGTGCCAGCAGCCGACCTCTAGCGCTCTCCTACAATGAGCGGTTCTTC.